This is a list of T cell receptor beta chains from one sample in a study of CD8+CD57+ T cells in acquired aplastic anemia. One entry per CDR3 protein, called by TCRdb with MiXCR from the reads. The sample carries 150,000 to 180,000 distinct CDR3 sequences, about 54% recorded once. Sequencing was carried out using sorted CD4+, CD8+, or CD8+CD57+ T cells (not recorded which) from PBMCs. The receptors originated from a human donor with aplastic anemia. The CDR3 runs from the conserved cysteine through the conserved F or W. The D gene is left open where the match is weak. Some rows mark clone size as missing; the rest say once, few, many or name a class of expanded clone.

d_gene,v_gene,j_gene,abundance,CDR3nt,CDR3aa
TRBD1,TRBV5-5,TRBJ1-1,-,TGTGCCAGCAGGTTCTTTAGGGCCGGGACAGGCACTGAAGCTTTCTTT,CASRFFRAGTGTEAFF
TRBD1,TRBV24-1,TRBJ2-7,once,TGTGCCACCAGGATGGGACAGAGCTATTACGAGCAGTACTTC,CATRMGQSYYEQYF
TRBD1,TRBV7-8,TRBJ2-7,once,TGTGCCAGCAGCACCCGGGACAGGGGAATGGAGCAGTACTTC,CASSTRDRGMEQYF
-,TRBV9,TRBJ1-2,many,TGTGCCAGCAGCGTAGCCTCAGGACGGAACTATGGCTACACCTTC,CASSVASGRNYGYTF
-,TRBV5-6,TRBJ2-3,many,TGTGCCAGCAGCTTTTCCGGGGCCACAGATACGCAGTATTTT,CASSFSGATDTQYF
-,TRBV19,TRBJ1-5,-,TGTGCCAGTAGTACCCCACGACAGGAACCTCAGCCCCAGCATTTT,CASSTPRQEPQPQHF
-,TRBV2,TRBJ2-1,many,TGTGCCAGCAGTGAAAGGTTTTACAATGAGCAGTTCTTC,CASSERFYNEQFF
-,TRBV20-1,TRBJ2-5,many,TGCAGTGCTAGATCACTACCAATCGCTGGAGAGACCCAGTACTTC,CSARSLPIAGETQYF
-,TRBV4-2,TRBJ2-5,many,TGTGCCAGCAGCCAAGGTTGGGCTAACCAAGAGACCCAGTACTTC,CASSQGWANQETQYF
TRBD1,TRBV10-3,TRBJ1-2,-,TGTGCCATCAGCCGGACAGGGTATGGCTACACCTTC,CAISRTGYGYTF
-,TRBV20-1,TRBJ1-2,-,TGCAGTGCTAGAGATAAAGTTACAGCTAACTATGGCTACACCTTC,CSARDKVTANYGYTF
TRBD2,TRBV15,TRBJ2-1,few,TGTGCCACCAGCAGAGATCGGACTAGCGGGGGTCGGCAGTTCTTC,CATSRDRTSGGRQFF
-,TRBV28,TRBJ1-1,-,TGTGCCAGCACGCCACTGGGAGACACTGAAGCTTTCTTT,CASTPLGDTEAFF
-,TRBV7-9,TRBJ2-1,-,TGTGCCAGCAGCTGGGGGCGGGGTGAGCAGTTCTTC,CASSWGRGEQFF
-,TRBV2,TRBJ1-2,-,TGTGCCAGCAGTGGGCAGCAAAAATACTATGGCTACACCTTC,CASSGQQKYYGYTF
-,TRBV2,TRBJ1-2,-,TGTGCCAGCGGCCGGACGGCAGCTAACTACACCTTC,CASGRTAANYTF
-,TRBV7-6,TRBJ1-1,few,TGTGCCAGCAGCTTGGGTGGGGACACTGAAGCTTTCTTT,CASSLGGDTEAFF
-,TRBV20-1,TRBJ2-7,-,TGCAGTGCTAGTGGCCAAGGCCTTGAGCAGTACTTC,CSASGQGLEQYF
-,TRBV27,TRBJ2-7,-,TGTGCCAGCAGTTTTGCTAGGGGGTTTTACGAGCAGTACTTC,CASSFARGFYEQYF
-,TRBV20-1,TRBJ2-5,-,TGCAGTGCTAGAGATCCTGAACTAGCCTCAGCTCGGGAAAAAGAGACCCAGTACTTC,CSARDPELASAREKETQYF
-,TRBV20-1,TRBJ1-2,few,TGCAGTGCTAGAAGCCGGCAGGGGTATGGCTACACCTTC,CSARSRQGYGYTF
-,TRBV24-1,TRBJ1-2,once,TGTGCCACCAGTGATCCCCCCCGGACAGCCTACACCTTC,CATSDPPRTAYTF
TRBD1,TRBV6-6,TRBJ1-2,many,TGTGCCAGCAGTTATGGGACAGGGGGGAACTATGGCTACACCTTC,CASSYGTGGNYGYTF
TRBD2,TRBV7-2,TRBJ2-7,-,TGTGCCAGCAGCCGTCGGCGGGGGGGCCGCGAGCAGTACTTC,CASSRRRGGREQYF
-,TRBV15,TRBJ2-3,-,TGTGCCACCAGCAGAGAAGGCGGTGCTACAGATACGCAGTATTTT,CATSREGGATDTQYF
-,TRBV7-9,TRBJ2-7,-,TGTGCCAGCAGTGTCCGGGACACCGTCTCCTACGAGCAGTACTTC,CASSVRDTVSYEQYF
-,TRBV29-1,TRBJ1-2,-,TGCAGCGCGAGGGTCCTCCCAGATACGCAGTATGGCTACACCTTC,CSARVLPDTQYGYTF
TRBD2,TRBV12-3/TRBV12-4,TRBJ2-1,many,TGTGCCAGCAGTTCCAGCGGGGATCCATACAATGAGCAGTTCTTC,CASSSSGDPYNEQFF
TRBD2,TRBV4-3,TRBJ2-7,-,TGCGCCAGCAGCCAAGATAGAGGACTAGCGGGGGGGGCCCTCCACGAGCAGTACTTC,CASSQDRGLAGGALHEQYF
-,TRBV3-1,TRBJ1-1,few,TGTGCCAGCAGCTCCCTCCGAAAGGGACGGCAAGAGGAGAAAGCTTTCTTT,CASSSLRKGRQEEKAFF
TRBD2,TRBV6-1,TRBJ2-7,-,TGTGCCAGCAGCCTTAGCGGGGCGGCCATCGAGCAGTACTTC,CASSLSGAAIEQYF
-,TRBV5-6,TRBJ1-6,-,TGTGCCAGCAGCCTGGGGGAGAATACCCTCTCCCTCCACTTT,CASSLGENTLSLHF
-,TRBV20-1,TRBJ2-7,few,TGCAGTGCTAGAGGCGAGAGTCAGTACGAGCAGTACTTC,CSARGESQYEQYF
-,TRBV4-1,TRBJ1-3,many,TGCGCCAGCAGCCCTACACGGACGGATGGAAACACCATATATTTT,CASSPTRTDGNTIYF
-,TRBV7-3,TRBJ2-3,few,TGTGCCAGCAGCTTAAAGGGGGCAGATACGCAGTATTTT,CASSLKGADTQYF
TRBD1,TRBV6-1,TRBJ1-5,-,TGTGCCAGCAGTGAAAATACAGGGGGCCAGCCCCAGCATTTT,CASSENTGGQPQHF
-,TRBV10-3,TRBJ1-1,-,TGTGCCATCAGTGTACAACAGAACACTGAAGCTTTCTTT,CAISVQQNTEAFF
-,TRBV25-1,TRBJ1-3,-,TGTGCCAGCAGACAGACAGAGTCCGGAAACACCATATATTTT,CASRQTESGNTIYF
TRBD2,TRBV10-2,TRBJ2-1,-,TGCGCCAGTTTAGCGGGCGAGTACAATGAGCAGTTCTTC,CASLAGEYNEQFF
-,TRBV7-8,TRBJ2-5,-,TGTGCCAGCAGCTTAGGACCTCAGGGTCCCGAGACCCAGTACTTC,CASSLGPQGPETQYF
TRBD1,TRBV19,TRBJ1-6,-,TGTGCCAGTACCGACAGGGGTTCACCCCTCCACTTT,CASTDRGSPLHF
-,TRBV11-2,TRBJ2-1,-,TGTGCCAGCAGCTTAGTTCGGGGACCCTACAATGAGCAGTTCTTC,CASSLVRGPYNEQFF
-,TRBV5-1,TRBJ2-7,-,TGCGCCAGCAGCTTTTCAGGGAACGAGCAGTACTTC,CASSFSGNEQYF
-,TRBV7-6,TRBJ2-3,many,TGTGCCAGCAGTCCGGCGGGGCGGAGCAGACCAGATACGCAGTATTTT,CASSPAGRSRPDTQYF
TRBD1,TRBV27,TRBJ1-1,few,TGTGCCAGCAGTAGGGCCGGGACAGTGTTTGAAGCTTTCTTT,CASSRAGTVFEAFF
TRBD1,TRBV2,TRBJ1-5,-,TGTGCGACAGGGAACCTCGTGAGCAATCAGCCCCAGCATTTT,CATGNLVSNQPQHF
TRBD2,TRBV2,TRBJ2-1,-,TGTGCCAGCAGTTTCTCAGGACTAGCGGGGGTCTACAATGAGCAGTTCTTC,CASSFSGLAGVYNEQFF
-,TRBV15,TRBJ1-4,-,TGTGCCACCAGCAGAGATCTAGGAGTAAATGAAAAACTGTTTTTT,CATSRDLGVNEKLFF